What follows are 9 T cell receptor beta chains derived from one specimen sequenced in a study of blood T cell repertoires in COVID-19. Generated by immunoSEQ multiplex PCR, the TCRdb table keeps only in-frame clones and is missing some. The sample yields approximately 200,000 clones, about nine tenths seen once. The sample taken for sequencing was peripheral blood. These receptors all come from a man aged 30 to 39 with acute or convalescent COVID-19.

This clone appeared a single time. The genes are TRBV9 and TRBJ2-2; 8 bases are shared with TRBD2. This CDR3 comprises 16 residues. CDR1 is SGDLS, CDR2 YYNGEE, per germline. After removal of 1 base from V and 4 bases from J, the junction contained 6 bases not matched to a gene. The CDR3 reads CASSVYGGLGTGELFF. DNA for the CDR3: TGTGCCAGCAGCGTATACGGGGGACTAGGCACCGGGGAGCTGTTTTTT.

This rearrangement joins TRBV3-1 (or the pseudogene TRBV3-2) to TRBJ1-6; D gene unclear. Trimming removed 5 bases from V and 6 bases from J, with 14 bases in between. Per the germline V gene, CDR1 is LGHDT and CDR2 is YNNKEL (reference sequence). CDR3 length: 15 amino acids. In DNA, the CDR3 is TGTGCCAGCAGCGCCCCCGGGATATCTAATTCACCCCTCCACTTT. This codes for CASSAPGISNSPLHF.

The chain joins TRBV18 to TRBJ2-5; perhaps TRBD1 as D (6 bases). CDR1 KGHSH and CDR2 LQKENI come from the germline V gene. The length of the CDR3 is 15 residues. V shed 3 bases and J shed 5 bases, with 16 bases lying between them. The CDR3, as DNA: TGTGCCAGCTCACCTTTTCAGGGGACCGGGGAGACCCAGTACTTC. It translates to CASSPFQGTGETQYF.

V usage is TRBV18 and J usage is TRBJ1-1; the match to TRBD1 covers 9 bases. The CDR3 consists of 17 residues. Per the germline V gene, CDR1 is KGHSH and CDR2 is LQKENI. V was pared by 4 bases and J by 1 base, with 10 bases of the junction left unmatched. In DNA, the CDR3 is TGTGCCAGCTCACTATCACCGGGACAGGGATCGAACACTGAAGCTTTCTTT. Translating it yields CASSLSPGQGSNTEAFF.

V usage is TRBV6-4 and J usage is TRBJ2-7; 8 bases line up with TRBD2. The CDR3 runs 18 residues. Germline CDR1 reads MRHNA; CDR2 reads SNTAGT. Germline trimming cut 0 bases from V and 4 bases from J; bases unmatched to any gene: 14. The CDR3 sequence is CASSDSKVLLAETYEQYF. CDR3 in DNA: TGTGCCAGCAGTGACTCGAAGGTCCTACTAGCGGAGACGTACGAGCAGTACTTC.

The V and J genes are TRBV5-4 and TRBJ2-5; D is unresolved. This CDR3 is built from 12 residues. Germline CDR1 is SGHNT and CDR2 is YYREEE (reference sequence). Trimming removed 6 bases at V and 5 bases at J, with 11 bases between. The CDR3 spells CASTQNEETQYF. The CDR3 coding sequence is TGTGCCAGCACCCAAAACGAGGAGACCCAGTACTTC.

This sequence joins TRBV10-3 and TRBJ1-2; D possibly corresponds to TRBD1 (5 bases). This CDR3 is built from 16 residues. The germline V and J ends were trimmed by 3 bases and 4 bases, with 18 bases remaining between them. Germline-derived CDR1 and CDR2 are ENHRY and SYGVKD. The CDR3 here is CAISDPQGSGGYGYTF. CDR3 DNA sequence: TGTGCCATCAGTGACCCCCAAGGGTCGGGGGGCTATGGCTACACCTTC.

The chain recombines TRBV3-1 (or the pseudogene TRBV3-2) with TRBJ1-5; tentative D call: TRBD1 (6 bases). This CDR3 comprises 15 residues. The ends were cut back, 0 bases at V and 7 bases at J, with 13 bases in the middle. From germline, CDR1 is LGHDT and CDR2 YNNKEL (reference sequence). The CDR3 DNA follows: TGTGCCAGCAGCCAAGACAGGGGAAGGGGGCAGCCCCAGCATTTT. Protein sequence: CASSQDRGRGQPQHF.

The rearrangement joins TRBV4-1 to TRBJ2-7; 9 nucleotides align to TRBD1. J was trimmed by 5 bases and V by 3 bases; bases with no gene match: 8. CDR3 size: 15 residues. Germline V gives CDR1 MGHRA, CDR2 YSYEKL. The CDR3 DNA is TGCGCCAGCAGCCATGAAGGACAGGGGTTACACGAGCAGTACTTC. Protein sequence: CASSHEGQGLHEQYF.